The clone carrying this T cell receptor (beta chain) was detected a few times. These data come from a study of blood T cell repertoires in COVID-19. Profiling relied on immunoSEQ multiplex PCR, and the TCRdb table lists in-frame clones only, not all of them. The table includes about 270,000 clones, 85% to 90% detected once. Assignment of participants to cohorts was predicated upon participant-reported clinical history. The CDR3 covers 16 residues. Germline V gene data show CDR1 as MNHEY and CDR2 as SVGEGT. V was clipped by 2 bases and J by 3 bases; unmatched bases: 6. This TCR came from a woman aged 30 to 39 with acute COVID-19. Sequencing was done on a sample of PBMCs or T cells enriched from blood (not recorded which). The chain links TRBV6-2 or TRBV6-3 to TRBJ2-2; 7 nucleotides match TRBD1. DNA of the CDR3: TGTGCCAGCAGTTACGGCCGGGACAGAGACACCGGGGAGCTGTTTTTT. Its protein product is CASSYGRDRDTGELFF.